This T cell receptor beta chain was retrieved from a study of a mutant IDH1 vaccine in newly diagnosed glioma. Whole-study context: The treated group averaged approximately 42 years old and was about 62% male, roughly 38% female. Findings and limits, study-wide: Researchers report vaccine-induced immune responses in approximately 95% of patients.

The repertoire was sequenced with immunoSEQ multiplex PCR; TCRdb's copy has only in-frame clones and lacks some. The table lists under 150,000 clones, 75% to 90% of them singletons, with 0.61% in the top ten. On this clone itself: Its matching antigen is unknown.

CDR1 and CDR2 from the germline V gene are SGHVS and FQNEAQ. There are 15 residues in the CDR3. V lost 4 bases and J lost 6; bases outside the gene matches: 9. Time point specified: week 11, during vaccination. What each vaccine dose contained was 300 ug of mutant IDH1 20-mer peptide, accompanied by topical imiquimod. Sequenced material: PBMCs, taken from a glioma patient whose treatment included an IDH1 peptide vaccine. The chain is built from TRBV7-8 and TRBJ1-5; 7 positions agree with TRBD1. This clonotype originated in a woman aged 45-60 years with glioma. As DNA, the CDR3 is TGTGCCAGCAGCTCCAATCTCAGGGGGGGTCAGCCCCAGCATTTT. It codes for CASSSNLRGGQPQHF.